Presented here are 10 T cell receptor beta chains from one specimen sequenced in a study of blood T cells in healthy people across ages. Using a J-beta primer mix together with a sample-barcoded 5' primer, a second PCR was run for about 7 to 12 cycles. TCRdb passed the 5' RACE reads through MiXCR, listing each CDR3 protein once. The sample lists 700,000 or so distinct CDR3 sequences; around 38% were seen once. Sequenced: blood. These receptors originate from an elderly man in good health.

The chain couples TRBV20-1 to TRBJ2-1; 11 bases fit TRBD2. V trimming: 5 bases; J trimming: 2 bases; junction bases outside the gene matches: 11. The CDR3 runs 17 residues. Germline V CDR1 and CDR2: DFQATT, SNEGSKA (reference sequence). CDR3 nucleotides: TGCAGTGCTTCCGGGACTAGCGGCCTTGCGACCTACAATGAGCAGTTCTTC. This translates into CSASGTSGLATYNEQFF.

The chain couples TRBV28 to TRBJ2-3; tentative D call: TRBD2 (5 bases). CDR1 and CDR2 from the germline V gene are MDHEN and SYDVKM. Trimming took off 6 bases at V and 6 bases at J, with 16 bases between the two ends. The length of the CDR3 is 14 residues. The CDR3 here is CASRRTSSVDTQYF. The CDR3 DNA reads TGTGCCAGCAGGCGAACTAGTTCTGTGGATACGCAGTATTTT.

The rearrangement uses TRBV28 and TRBJ2-1; 7 nucleotides match TRBD1. The germline CDR1 and CDR2 sequences are MDHEN and SYDVKM. The CDR3 contains 14 residues. V lost 6 bases and J lost 4; bases outside the gene matches: 6. The CDR3 region is CASRTGQFYNEQFF. In DNA, the CDR3 is TGTGCCAGCAGGACGGGACAGTTTTACAATGAGCAGTTCTTC.

This clonotype was counted only a few times. A single base separates this from a much larger clone, so it may be a read error. The chain is built from TRBV14 and TRBJ2-5, with 11 bases matching TRBD2. The end of the DNA fits TRBJ2-7 better, so the J call may be wrong. Germline assignment: CDR1 SGHDN and CDR2 FVKESK. The CDR3 is made up of 15 amino acids. The CDR3 protein is CASSRIGLAGYEQYF. CDR3 nucleotide sequence: TGTGCCAGCAGCCGAATTGGACTAGCGGGCTACGAGCAGTACTTC.

In the case of this clonotype: Just one base apart from a much larger clone, this may be a read error. The gene calls are TRBV29-1 and TRBJ2-5; no reliable D call. V was shortened by 7 bases and J by 7 bases, with 16 bases between the two germline ends. CDR1 is SQVTM, CDR2 ANQGSEA, per germline. CDR3 length: 12 amino acids. The DNA of the CDR3 is TGCAGCGGAAGCAGCCTCCCCGGGACCCAGTACTTC. Translating gives CSGSSLPGTQYF.

This clonotype has only one observation. Sequence at one end of the junction differs from germline and may be a read error. The genes are TRBV9 and TRBJ2-7; D gene ambiguous. Germline values: CDR1 SGDLS, CDR2 YYNGEE. The CDR3 totals 13 residues. The CDR3 nucleotides read TGTGCCAGCAGCGTCAGCCCCTCCAACGAGCAGTACTTC. This gives the protein CASSVSPSNEQYF.

The rearrangement joins TRBV4-1 to TRBJ1-5, with 7 bases fitting TRBD1. Germline V gives CDR1 MGHRA, CDR2 YSYEKL. CDR3 size: 15 residues. V was pared by 0 bases and J by 6 bases, with 5 bases of the junction left unmatched. CDR3 in DNA: TGCGCCAGCAGCCAAGACCGGGACAGTATTCAGCCCCAGCATTTT. This encodes CASSQDRDSIQPQHF.

This sequence joins TRBV7-2 and TRBJ2-1, with D hard to call. Trimming stripped 6 bases from V and 7 bases from J, with 13 bases between. This CDR3 is 13 amino acids long. The germline gives CDR1 SGHTA, CDR2 FQGNSA. The CDR3, as DNA: TGTGCCAGCAGTTACGCAAATCAGAATGAGCAGTTCTTC. Amino acids: CASSYANQNEQFF.

The V call is TRBV28, the J call TRBJ2-1; weak D call: TRBD2 (6 bases). The V and J ends lost 4 bases and 13 bases respectively, with 23 bases between them. The CDR3 is made up of 15 amino acids. CDR1 and CDR2 (germline): MDHEN, SYDVKM. The CDR3: CASSSGREVQETQFF. CDR3 coding DNA: TGTGCCAGCAGTTCCGGCAGGGAGGTACAAGAGACCCAGTTCTTC.

The chain couples TRBV14 to TRBJ2-1; no definite D call. The ends were cut back, 3 bases at V and 4 bases at J, with 13 bases in the middle. The CDR3 contains 15 residues. Germline V lookup: CDR1 SGHDN, CDR2 FVKESK. DNA of the CDR3: TGTGCCAGCAGCCACTACAGACCCCAATACAATGAGCAGTTCTTC. Translated: CASSHYRPQYNEQFF. Full variable domain (remainder filled in from reference TRBV14 and TRBJ2-1): EAGVTQFPSHSVIEKGQTVTLRCDPISGHDNLYWYRRVMGKEIKFLLHFVKESKQDESGMPNNRFLAERTGGTYSTLKVQPAELEDSGVYFCASSHYRPQYNEQFFGPGTRLTVL.